This TCR beta chain was identified during a study of memory CD4+ T cells and cytomegalovirus serostatus. The sort gate was single viable CD3+CD4+CD8-CD45RO+ cells for memory CD4+ T cells. CMV serostatus came from serum IgG against pp150, pp28, p38, p52. Germline V gene lookup returns CDR1 MDHEN and CDR2 SYDVKM. The CDR3 loop spans 16 amino acids. The germline V and J ends were trimmed by 5 bases and 5 bases, with 16 bases remaining between them. In the study's own analysis: After removing out-of-frame reads, over 2 million distinct TCRbeta sequences remained. This table comes from immunoSEQ multiplex PCR, and its TCRdb copy is limited to in-frame clones, with some not included. The DNA gave D and trimming, while V, J and clone size come from that table. Among around 62,000 clones, 75% to 80% were seen once, and the ten largest hold roughly 4.4%.

This sequence joins TRBV28 and TRBJ1-6, with D perhaps matching TRBD1 (5 bases). The receptor was isolated from an adult in good health and CMV-seropositive. The sequenced sample consisted of memory CD4+ T cells from blood. The CDR3 here is CASSRLPTVDNSPLHF. The CDR3 coding sequence is TGTGCCAGCAGTCGCTTACCGACAGTTGATAATTCACCCCTCCACTTT.